The 15 T cell receptor beta chains listed next were all sequenced from one sample in a study of blood T cells in healthy people across ages. PCR was performed a second time for about 6 to 11 cycles using a sample-barcoded 5' primer and a J-beta primer mix. From the 5' RACE reads, TCRdb called clonotypes with MiXCR, one entry per CDR3 protein. This table holds over 1,300,000 distinct CDR3 sequences, approximately 59% found once. The sequenced sample was blood. These receptors all stem from a man between 18 and 29 years old in good health.

The rearrangement joins TRBV20-1 to TRBJ1-2, with 7 bases fitting TRBD1. The CDR3 totals 13 residues. Per germline, CDR1 DFQATT and CDR2 SNEGSKA (reference sequence). V shed 2 bases and J 6 bases; nucleotides not matched to a gene: 6. This CDR3 is CSARWTGYNGYTF. CDR3 DNA sequence: TGCAGTGCTAGATGGACAGGCTATAATGGCTACACCTTC.

V is TRBV9 and J is TRBJ2-4; D call uncertain. The J call is doubtful: the DNA matches TRBJ2-7 better. Germline CDR1 and CDR2: SGDLS and YYNGEE. This CDR3 region has 14 residues. In nucleotides, the CDR3 is TGTGCCAGCAGCGTAGCGGCAGCCTCCTACGAGCAGTACTTC. Translating it yields CASSVAAASYEQYF.

The chain couples TRBV6-5 to TRBJ1-6; TRBD1 might be the D (5 bases). The ends were cut back, 3 bases at V and 9 bases at J, with 24 bases in the middle. Germline V gene lookup returns CDR1 MNHEY and CDR2 SVGAGI. This CDR3 region has 18 residues. The CDR3 protein is CASSYTGTGGNLGSPLHF. In nucleotides, the CDR3 is TGTGCCAGCAGTTATACGGGGACGGGGGGAAATCTGGGTTCACCCCTCCACTTT.

The rearrangement links TRBV20-1 to TRBJ1-2; 9 bases are shared with TRBD1. Germline lookup yields CDR1 DFQATT and CDR2 SNEGSKA (reference sequence). The junction had 10 bases not matched to a gene; V was cut back by 5 bases and J by 6 bases. The CDR3 length is 14 residues. CDR3 in amino acids: CSAPRQGDFHGYTF. CDR3 in DNA: TGCAGTGCTCCCCGACAGGGGGACTTCCATGGCTACACCTTC.

The V gene is TRBV4-1, the J gene TRBJ2-1; the D is unclear. CDR1 is MGHRA, CDR2 YSYEKL, per germline. V gave up 4 bases and J gave up 4 bases, with 17 bases separating them. The CDR3 extends over 16 amino acids. Here the CDR3 DNA reads TGCGCCAGCAGCCCCAGTTTCGGACCCTCTTACAATGAGCAGTTCTTC. Translating it yields CASSPSFGPSYNEQFF.

This clonotype was recorded a few times. The V gene is TRBV7-2, the J gene TRBJ1-2; a possible D gene is TRBD1 (6 bases). Germline CDR1 and CDR2: SGHTA and FQGNSA. V shed 3 bases and J shed 4 bases, with 18 bases lying between them. This CDR3 spans 16 amino acids. The CDR3 reads CASSFLTGQSPYGYTF. The CDR3 DNA follows: TGTGCCAGCAGCTTTCTGACCGGACAGTCGCCCTATGGCTACACCTTC.

The CDR3 nucleotides are TGCGCCAGCAGCCAGACAGGGAACAATGAGCAGTACTTC. Residues: CASSQTGNNEQYF. The chain couples TRBV4-1 to TRBJ2-5, with 7 bases that match TRBD1. Trimming removed 3 bases from V and 11 bases from J; junction bases left unmatched: 9. CDR1 MGHRA and CDR2 YSYEKL come from the germline V gene. The CDR3 totals 13 residues.

This chain uses TRBV6-1 with TRBJ2-7; no definite D call. The CDR3 is made up of 15 amino acids. CDR1 is MNHNS and CDR2 is SASEGT in the germline V gene. Trimming removed 1 base from V and 2 bases from J, with 12 bases in between. This CDR3 reads CASSEGVETAYEQYF. CDR3 DNA: TGTGCCAGCAGTGAAGGGGTGGAAACCGCCTACGAGCAGTACTTC.

This chain links TRBV20-1 with TRBJ1-2, with 7 bases matching TRBD1. With 3 bases clipped from V and 0 bases from J, the junction kept 4 bases outside the gene matches. This CDR3 region has 14 residues. Germline-derived CDR1 and CDR2 are DFQATT and SNEGSKA (reference sequence). CDR3 residues: CSASWDSTNYGYTF. In DNA form, the CDR3 reads TGCAGTGCTAGTTGGGACAGCACTAACTATGGCTACACCTTC.

V usage is TRBV2 and J usage is TRBJ2-2; 10 nucleotides align to TRBD2. CDR3 size: 16 residues. V trimming: 4 bases; J trimming: 5 bases; junction bases outside the gene matches: 7. The V gene's germline CDR1 is SNHLY and CDR2 FYNNEI. CDR3 sequence (DNA): TGTGCCAGCAGTGCCCTAGCGGGGGTTTCAACCGGGGAGCTGTTTTTT. Translated, it gives CASSALAGVSTGELFF.

The rearrangement uses TRBV20-1 and TRBJ1-5; D ambiguous. The CDR3 totals 14 residues. Trimming pared 7 bases from V and 6 bases from J, leaving 19 bases between. Germline CDR1 is DFQATT and CDR2 is SNEGSKA (reference sequence). CDR3 in DNA: TGCAGTGTCAAGGGTAGTACTTCTACTCAGCCCCAGCATTTT. Residues: CSVKGSTSTQPQHF.

The table lists this clonotype with a few counts. The rearrangement links TRBV29-1 to TRBJ2-1; 7 nucleotides align to TRBD2. With V trimmed by 4 bases and J by 8 bases, 2 bases remained unmatched. The CDR3 has 11 amino acids. Germline assignment: CDR1 SQVTM and CDR2 ANQGSEA. CDR3 region: CSVVRGYEQFF. CDR3 nucleotide sequence: TGCAGCGTTGTGCGGGGGTATGAGCAGTTCTTC.

V and J are TRBV6-2 or TRBV6-3 and TRBJ2-7; TRBD2 agrees at 10 bases. There are 16 residues in the CDR3. The trim removed 0 bases at V and 2 bases at J, leaving 4 bases unmatched. Germline assignment: CDR1 MNHEY and CDR2 SVGEGT. CDR3 loop: CASSYSASGSPYEQYF. The CDR3 nucleotides are TGTGCCAGCAGTTACTCTGCTAGCGGGAGCCCCTACGAGCAGTACTTC.

This chain connects TRBV12-3 or TRBV12-4 to TRBJ1-2; 7 positions match TRBD1. Unmatched junction bases numbered 4, after V lost 2 bases and J lost 1 base. The CDR3 runs to 15 residues. The CDR3 DNA reads TGTGCCAGCAGTTTAAGGGGACAGCTTAACTATGGCTACACCTTC. Encoded protein: CASSLRGQLNYGYTF.

This clonotype was observed a handful of times. The rearrangement joins TRBV4-3 to TRBJ2-5, with D perhaps TRBD1 or TRBD2 (5 bases each). V lost 0 bases, J lost 5 bases, and 13 bases lay in between. This CDR3 is built from 15 residues. Germline CDR1 LGHNA, CDR2 YSLEER. The CDR3: CASSQDTGLGETQYF. Here the CDR3 DNA reads TGCGCCAGCAGCCAAGATACGGGGCTGGGGGAGACCCAGTACTTC.